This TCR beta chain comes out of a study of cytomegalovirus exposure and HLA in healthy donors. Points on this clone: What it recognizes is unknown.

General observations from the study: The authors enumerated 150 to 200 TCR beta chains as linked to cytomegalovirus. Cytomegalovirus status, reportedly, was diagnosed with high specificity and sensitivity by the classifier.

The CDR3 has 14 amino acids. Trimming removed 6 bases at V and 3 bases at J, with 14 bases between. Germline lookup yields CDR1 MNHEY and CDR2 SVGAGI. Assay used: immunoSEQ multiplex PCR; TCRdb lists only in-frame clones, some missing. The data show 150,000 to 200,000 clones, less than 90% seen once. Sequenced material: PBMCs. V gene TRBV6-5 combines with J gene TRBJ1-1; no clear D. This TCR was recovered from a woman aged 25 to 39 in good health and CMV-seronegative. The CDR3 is CASSPGLKDTEAFF. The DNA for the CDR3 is TGTGCCAGCAGCCCAGGTCTGAAAGACACTGAAGCTTTCTTT.